The text below deals with one TCR beta chain. What it recognizes is unknown. The assay was immunoSEQ multiplex PCR, and TCRdb's table has in-frame clones only and misses some. Of approximately 13,000 clones detected, 80% appear once; the ten largest clones hold approximately 18%. This entry is derived from a study of OX40 agonist ivuxolimab in advanced cancers. Findings and caveats of the study: Patients with a partial response at 0.1-3.0 mg/kg had among the lowest clonal expansion. Compared with CD4+, CD8+ T cells on average had more expanded clones.

The CDR3 length is 13 residues. Germline assignment: CDR1 MDHEN and CDR2 SYDVKM. V lost 2 bases, J lost 8 bases, and 12 bases lay in between. The sample was CD4+ or CD8+ T cells sorted from blood, taken in a trial of the OX40 agonist ivuxolimab. The chain joins TRBV28 to TRBJ1-2; TRBD1 is a possible D gene (6 bases). This receptor was obtained from an adult with an advanced solid tumor such as melanoma, head and neck, liver or kidney cancer. CDR3 sequence reads: CASSLGRGGGYTF. In nucleotides, the CDR3 is TGTGCCAGCAGTTTAGGCAGGGGCGGGGGCTACACCTTC.